These T cell receptor beta chains were read from a single sample in a study of long-term antiretroviral therapy in people with HIV. Some clones are missing from TCRdb's copy, which holds only in-frame ones; the method was immunoSEQ multiplex PCR. The table includes about 18,000 clones, 91% detected once. The input for sequencing was unsorted PBMCs, taken 3 years after starting antiretroviral therapy. These receptors originate from a man aged 50 or older with HIV. Each CDR3 is given with its conserved first and last residue. D genes are given only for firm matches. Clone size is given for some rows only: seen once, a few or many times, or a class if the clone is expanded.

j_call: TRBJ2-7
d_call: NA
clone_size: NA
v_call: TRBV15
cdr3_aa: CATSSRLRPGGPYEQYF
cdr3_nt: TGTGCCACCAGCAGTAGGTTGCGGCCAGGGGGGCCCTACGAGCAGTACTTC

j_call: TRBJ2-7
d_call: NA
clone_size: NA
v_call: TRBV4-3
cdr3_aa: CASSQGAGYSYEQYF
cdr3_nt: TGCGCCAGCAGCCAAGGGGCAGGATACTCCTACGAGCAGTACTTC

j_call: TRBJ2-3
d_call: TRBD2
clone_size: NA
v_call: TRBV27
cdr3_aa: CASSKLALAVSTDTQYF
cdr3_nt: TGTGCCAGCAGTAAATTGGCACTAGCGGTTAGCACAGATACGCAGTATTTT

j_call: TRBJ2-2
d_call: TRBD1
clone_size: NA
v_call: TRBV30
cdr3_aa: CAWSVRDRTTGELFF
cdr3_nt: TGTGCCTGGAGTGTACGGGACAGGACCACCGGGGAGCTGTTTTTT

j_call: TRBJ2-1
d_call: TRBD2
clone_size: once
v_call: TRBV6-1
cdr3_aa: CASRWGLAGGSEQFF
cdr3_nt: TGTGCCAGCAGATGGGGACTAGCGGGGGGCTCTGAGCAGTTCTTC

j_call: TRBJ1-3
d_call: NA
clone_size: once
v_call: TRBV4-1
cdr3_aa: CASSQEGAGWPGNTIYF
cdr3_nt: TGCGCCAGCAGCCAAGAGGGGGCAGGCTGGCCTGGAAACACCATATATTTT

j_call: TRBJ2-1
d_call: TRBD2
clone_size: NA
v_call: TRBV29-1
cdr3_aa: CSVEGWGGPSYNEQFF
cdr3_nt: TGCAGCGTTGAGGGGTGGGGGGGTCCGTCCTACAATGAGCAGTTCTTC

j_call: TRBJ2-3
d_call: TRBD1
clone_size: once
v_call: TRBV13
cdr3_aa: CASSFGQGSTDTQYF
cdr3_nt: TGTGCCAGCAGCTTCGGACAGGGTAGCACAGATACGCAGTATTTT

j_call: TRBJ1-2
d_call: NA
clone_size: NA
v_call: TRBV9
cdr3_aa: CASSVGVDGYTF
cdr3_nt: TGTGCCAGCAGCGTTGGGGTTGATGGCTACACCTTC

j_call: TRBJ2-7
d_call: NA
clone_size: NA
v_call: TRBV7-2
cdr3_aa: CASSSDSLEAYEQYF
cdr3_nt: TGTGCCAGCAGCTCAGACAGCCTGGAGGCCTACGAGCAGTACTTC

j_call: TRBJ2-7
d_call: TRBD1
clone_size: NA
v_call: TRBV11-2
cdr3_aa: CASSLGQGGEQYF
cdr3_nt: TGTGCCAGCAGCCTGGGACAGGGGGGGGAGCAGTACTTC

j_call: TRBJ1-5
d_call: NA
clone_size: NA
v_call: TRBV2
cdr3_aa: CASSLGGRQPQHF
cdr3_nt: TGTGCCAGCAGTTTGGGGGGGAGGCAGCCCCAGCATTTT

j_call: TRBJ1-3
d_call: NA
clone_size: NA
v_call: TRBV10-3
cdr3_aa: CAISPGEGKAGNTIYF
cdr3_nt: TGTGCCATCAGTCCCGGGGAGGGGAAGGCTGGAAACACCATATATTTT

j_call: TRBJ2-1
d_call: NA
clone_size: NA
v_call: TRBV9
cdr3_aa: CASSVEGLFYNEQFF
cdr3_nt: TGTGCCAGCAGCGTAGAGGGCCTATTCTACAATGAGCAGTTCTTC

j_call: TRBJ1-4
d_call: NA
clone_size: NA
v_call: TRBV11-2
cdr3_aa: CASSIRGRGDEKLFF
cdr3_nt: TGTGCCAGCAGCATAAGGGGGAGGGGAGATGAAAAACTGTTTTTT

j_call: TRBJ1-5
d_call: NA
clone_size: NA
v_call: TRBV28
cdr3_aa: CASSLGDSNQPQHF
cdr3_nt: TGTGCCAGCAGTTTAGGGGATAGCAATCAGCCCCAGCATTTT

j_call: TRBJ2-7
d_call: NA
clone_size: NA
v_call: TRBV7-9
cdr3_aa: CASSLRDSYEQYF
cdr3_nt: TGTGCCAGCAGCTTACGGGATTCCTACGAGCAGTACTTC

j_call: TRBJ1-1
d_call: TRBD1
clone_size: NA
v_call: TRBV15
cdr3_aa: CATSRNQGAGTEAFF
cdr3_nt: TGTGCCACCAGCAGGAATCAGGGGGCAGGCACTGAAGCTTTCTTT

j_call: TRBJ1-2
d_call: NA
clone_size: NA
v_call: TRBV18
cdr3_aa: CASSPPPTNYGYTF
cdr3_nt: TGTGCCAGCTCACCACCGCCAACTAACTATGGCTACACCTTC

j_call: TRBJ2-1
d_call: TRBD2
clone_size: NA
v_call: TRBV11-3
cdr3_aa: CASSLERGAVGEQFF
cdr3_nt: TGTGCCAGCAGCTTAGAGCGGGGGGCCGTGGGTGAGCAGTTCTTC

j_call: TRBJ1-5
d_call: NA
clone_size: NA
v_call: TRBV27
cdr3_aa: CASSSEQGYNQPQHF
cdr3_nt: TGTGCCAGCAGTTCAGAACAGGGATACAATCAGCCCCAGCATTTT

j_call: TRBJ2-3
d_call: TRBD2
clone_size: NA
v_call: TRBV2
cdr3_aa: CASSLTSGGLSTDTQYF
cdr3_nt: TGTGCCAGCAGTCTGACTAGCGGGGGATTAAGCACAGATACGCAGTATTTT

j_call: TRBJ1-1
d_call: NA
clone_size: NA
v_call: TRBV15
cdr3_aa: CATRGGTNTEAFF
cdr3_nt: TGTGCCACCAGGGGGGGGACGAACACTGAAGCTTTCTTT

j_call: TRBJ2-5
d_call: TRBD2
clone_size: NA
v_call: TRBV7-9
cdr3_aa: CASSPGGSLIGIQETQYF
cdr3_nt: TGTGCCAGCAGCCCGGGGGGATCCCTGATTGGCATCCAAGAGACCCAGTACTTC

j_call: TRBJ2-3
d_call: NA
clone_size: NA
v_call: TRBV7-2
cdr3_aa: CASSLFALSTDTQYF
cdr3_nt: TGTGCCAGCAGCTTATTTGCGCTGAGCACAGATACGCAGTATTTT

j_call: TRBJ2-2
d_call: TRBD2
clone_size: NA
v_call: TRBV27
cdr3_aa: CASSFGPSGTTGELFF
cdr3_nt: TGTGCCAGCAGTTTCGGTCCTAGCGGGACCACCGGGGAGCTGTTTTTT

j_call: TRBJ2-1
d_call: TRBD1
clone_size: NA
v_call: TRBV2
cdr3_aa: CASSETLQGGSYNEQFF
cdr3_nt: TGTGCCAGCAGTGAAACCCTACAGGGGGGCTCCTACAATGAGCAGTTCTTC

j_call: TRBJ1-1
d_call: TRBD1
clone_size: NA
v_call: TRBV16
cdr3_aa: CASSQLFRGGNTEAFF
cdr3_nt: TGTGCCAGCAGCCAACTCTTCAGGGGGGGGAACACTGAAGCTTTCTTT